The clone carrying this T cell receptor (beta chain) has only one observation. Its cognate antigen is unknown. The sample belongs to a study of shared clonotypes between healthy human individuals. Study outcomes and limitations: Clonotypes which were not shared had lower generation probabilities than clonotypes that all four donors shared.

This CDR3 spans 16 amino acids. Trimming took 1 base from V and 0 from J, leaving 12 bases between them. Germline assignment: CDR1 LGHNA and CDR2 YSLEER. Some clones are missing from TCRdb's copy, which holds only in-frame ones; the method was immunoSEQ multiplex PCR. The table records fewer than 3 million clones, less than 95% of them present only once. The rearrangement uses TRBV4-3 and TRBJ1-1; D is undetermined. The sequence was collected from a young man in good health. Some clones in this sample may be carry-over from other donors' samples. The sample taken for sequencing was naive CD4+ T cells from PBMCs. Subset of the sample: CD45RA+ positively selected. In nucleotides, the CDR3 is TGCGCCAGCAGCCAAGTAAGAGGAAGTTTGAACACTGAAGCTTTCTTT. The encoded protein is CASSQVRGSLNTEAFF.